The present TCR beta chain was sequenced within a study of cytomegalovirus exposure and HLA in healthy donors. Overall study: Of all 400 or so donors who were genotyped, 75% to 90% belonged to the Caucasian-associated ancestry cluster.

Study results and caveats: High sensitivity and specificity were reportedly achieved when the classifier diagnosed cytomegalovirus status. As a later analysis showed, a missense DCLRE1C variant was linked to trimming of TCR beta V- and J-genes.

PCR employed 60 Vbeta and 13 Jbeta primers. Clones were read by immunoSEQ multiplex PCR, and TCRdb kept only the in-frame ones, dropping some. In the table there are 55,000 to 85,000 clones, roughly 88% of which are singletons. Trimming pared 1 base from V and 5 bases from J, leaving 11 bases between. CDR3 length: 14 amino acids. CDR1 MGHRA and CDR2 YSYEKL come from the germline V gene. In regard to this clone: The target antigen is unknown.

While unrecorded immune exposures were likely, the donors were nominally healthy when sampled. The sample consisted of PBMCs. This sequence was found in a woman aged 30 to 39 in good health and CMV-seronegative. V and J are TRBV4-1 and TRBJ2-5, with D perhaps matching TRBD1 (5 bases). Here the CDR3 reads CASSQADRRETQYF. Here the CDR3 DNA reads TGCGCCAGCAGCCAAGCCGACAGACGGGAGACCCAGTACTTC.